One sample yielded the 32 T cell receptor beta chains listed below, sequenced in a study of OX40 agonist ivuxolimab in advanced cancers. Repertoires were generated with immunoSEQ multiplex PCR, while TCRdb's copy carries only in-frame clones and drops some. Among almost 80,000 clones listed, under 90% were seen once. Sequenced material: CD4+ or CD8+ T cells sorted from blood, taken in a trial of the OX40 agonist ivuxolimab. These receptors came from an adult with an advanced solid tumor such as melanoma, head and neck, liver or kidney cancer.

The gene calls are TRBV5-5 and TRBJ1-5; D gene unclear. CDR3 length: 15 residues. The V gene lost 1 base and the J gene lost 6 bases, with 14 bases spanning the gap. CDR1 SGHKS and CDR2 YYEKEE come from the germline V gene (reference sequence). Written as DNA, the CDR3 is TGTGCCAGCAGCTTGATAGGGTTAAATGGTCAGCCCCAGCATTTT. Amino acid sequence: CASSLIGLNGQPQHF.

The V and J genes are TRBV7-3 and TRBJ2-1; TRBD1 matches at 8 bases. V shed 5 bases, J shed 7 bases, and the junction held 10 bases outside the gene matches. Looked up from germline, CDR1 is SGHTA and CDR2 is FQGTGA. The CDR3 is 15 residues long. CDR3 loop: CASSRAGGASNEQFF. The CDR3 region has the DNA TGTGCCAGCAGCCGGGCAGGGGGCGCTTCAAATGAGCAGTTCTTC.

This clone showed up just once. The V and J genes are TRBV2 and TRBJ1-1, with TRBD1 matching over 12 bases. After removal of 8 bases from V and 6 bases from J, the junction contained 4 bases not matched to a gene. Germline V CDR1 and CDR2: SNHLY, FYNNEI. The CDR3 length is 13 residues. The CDR3 loop is CASLGQGAAEAFF. As DNA, the CDR3 is TGTGCCAGCCTGGGACAGGGGGCTGCTGAAGCTTTCTTT.

The chain links TRBV28 to TRBJ2-1; D perhaps matches TRBD1 (6 bases). CDR1 is MDHEN, CDR2 SYDVKM, per germline. Trimming pared 4 bases from V and 7 bases from J, leaving 14 bases between. This CDR3 contains 14 residues. CDR3 sequence (DNA): TGTGCCAGCAGTTCACTCAGGGGATTGAATGAGCAGTTCTTC. This translates into CASSSLRGLNEQFF.

The CDR3 region is CASTLNRDSGFGYTF. The DNA for the CDR3 is TGTGCCAGCACTCTAAACCGGGACTCGGGGTTCGGCTACACCTTC. This sequence joins TRBV6-6 and TRBJ1-2; the D gene is possibly TRBD1 (5 bases). The CDR3 contains 15 residues. Deletions cut 7 bases from V and 8 bases from J, with 23 bases between. Germline values: CDR1 MNHNY, CDR2 SVGAGI (reference sequence).

V is TRBV28 and J is TRBJ2-5; no definite D call. The CDR3 totals 13 residues. V was clipped by 5 bases and J by 4 bases, with 11 bases between them. Germline CDR1 reads MDHEN; CDR2 reads SYDVKM. CDR3 protein: CASSTLFGETQYF. The DNA for the CDR3 is TGTGCCAGCAGTACCCTTTTCGGAGAGACCCAGTACTTC.

This clone has more than one count but fewer than ten. The chain couples TRBV2 to TRBJ2-4, with a possible D match to TRBD1 (5 bases). Trimming removed 6 bases at V and 5 bases at J, with 17 bases between. There are 15 residues in the CDR3. Germline assignment: CDR1 SNHLY and CDR2 FYNNEI. The CDR3 region is CASRPDTGSQNIQYF. CDR3 bases: TGTGCCAGCAGGCCGGACACAGGTTCCCAAAACATTCAGTACTTC.

The chain uses TRBV6-5 and TRBJ1-5, with D tentatively TRBD1 (5 bases). Trimming pared 2 bases from V and 6 bases from J, leaving 11 bases between. Germline V gives CDR1 MNHEY, CDR2 SVGAGI. The CDR3 sequence is 14 residues long. The CDR3 reads CASSYGGRGQPQHF. DNA for the CDR3: TGTGCCAGCAGTTACGGTGGGAGGGGTCAGCCCCAGCATTTT.

This chain uses TRBV5-1 with TRBJ2-5; possibly TRBD2 for D (6 bases). This CDR3 spans 14 amino acids. Between the trimmed V and J ends, which lost 0 bases and 2 bases, there was a span of 8 bases. The germline CDR1 and CDR2 sequences are SGHRS and YFSETQ. CDR3 coding DNA: TGCGCCAGCAGCTTGGACCGGGGGCAAGAGACCCAGTACTTC. Its translation: CASSLDRGQETQYF.

The rearrangement uses TRBV27 and TRBJ1-5, with D unclear. This CDR3 region has 13 residues. The ends were cut back, 2 bases at V and 5 bases at J, with 7 bases in the middle. The germline V gene has CDR1 MNHEY and CDR2 SMNVEV (reference sequence). The chain's CDR3 is CASSLMVDQPQHF. The DNA of the CDR3 is TGTGCCAGCAGTTTAATGGTGGATCAGCCCCAGCATTTT.

This clone came up once. The rearrangement joins TRBV6-1 to TRBJ2-3; D is unresolved. V lost 0 bases, J lost 0 bases, and 10 bases lay in between. This CDR3 has 16 amino acids. Germline CDR1 MNHNS, CDR2 SASEGT. CDR3 in amino acids: CASSEAIAPSTDTQYF. In DNA form, the CDR3 reads TGTGCCAGCAGTGAAGCAATCGCCCCTAGCACAGATACGCAGTATTTT.

The chain combines TRBV5-6 with TRBJ1-1, with D possibly being TRBD1 (5 bases). CDR3 size: 16 residues. V lost 0 bases and J lost 7, with 19 bases in between. Germline values: CDR1 SGHDT, CDR2 YYEEEE. CDR3 protein: CASSLGLDGGAYEAFF. DNA for the CDR3: TGTGCCAGCAGCTTGGGGCTGGATGGCGGGGCCTATGAAGCTTTCTTT.

The genes are TRBV5-1 and TRBJ1-2; D gene unclear. This CDR3 spans 15 amino acids. Germline-derived CDR1 and CDR2 are SGHRS and YFSETQ. V lost 1 base to trimming and J lost 6 bases, with 16 bases between them. The CDR3: CASSLKQSSSDGYTF. CDR3 nucleotides: TGCGCCAGCAGCTTGAAACAGTCTTCATCGGATGGCTACACCTTC.

This clone came up a few times. The V gene is TRBV28, the J gene TRBJ1-1; 10 positions agree with TRBD1. The junction had 5 bases not matched to a gene; V was cut back by 8 bases and J by 5 bases. The CDR3 totals 13 residues. Germline V gene lookup returns CDR1 MDHEN and CDR2 SYDVKM. Written as DNA, the CDR3 is TGTGCCAGCTTCGACAGGGGGCGAACTGAAGCTTTCTTT. It translates to CASFDRGRTEAFF.

The chain carries TRBV11-1 and TRBJ2-5; possible D gene TRBD1, 6 bases. CDR1 is SGHAT and CDR2 is FQDESV in the germline V gene (reference sequence). The CDR3 is 14 residues long. V was trimmed by 6 bases and J by 2 bases, leaving 13 bases between them. CDR3 residues: CASRLRGGQETQYF. The CDR3 coding sequence is TGTGCCAGCAGGCTTCGAGGGGGACAAGAGACCCAGTACTTC.

The rearrangement uses TRBV7-9 and TRBJ1-2; possible D gene TRBD1, 6 bases. The CDR3 extends over 15 amino acids. Trimming stripped 3 bases from V and 3 bases from J, with 14 bases between. Germline V gene data show CDR1 as SEHNR and CDR2 as FQNEAQ (reference sequence). CDR3 in DNA: TGTGCCAGCAGCTTTGACAGGCCCCCCTACTATGGCTACACCTTC. Protein sequence: CASSFDRPPYYGYTF.

This chain links TRBV7-6 with TRBJ2-3; tentative D call: TRBD2 (5 bases). V was trimmed by 5 bases and J by 5 bases, leaving 14 bases between them. The CDR3 length is 14 residues. The germline CDR1 and CDR2 sequences are SGHVS and FNYEAQ. The CDR3 protein is CASSQRTRGDTQYF. Written as DNA, the CDR3 is TGTGCCAGCAGCCAACGGACCCGGGGAGATACGCAGTATTTT.

The chain combines TRBV6-5 with TRBJ1-3, with D possibly being TRBD1 (5 bases). Trimming took off 6 bases at V and 0 bases at J, with 9 bases between the two ends. The CDR3 runs to 14 residues. CDR1 is MNHEY, CDR2 SVGAGI, per germline. For the CDR3, the DNA is TGTGCCAGCAGGTTAGGGACCTCTGGAAACACCATATATTTT. It is translated as CASRLGTSGNTIYF.

CDR3 coding DNA: TGTGCCAGCAGCCCGCCTGGGCGGGGCCTCACCGGGGAGCTGTTTTTT. Protein: CASSPPGRGLTGELFF. The chain links TRBV13 to TRBJ2-2; D perhaps matches TRBD2 (6 bases). The CDR3 is 16 residues long. Trimming took 5 bases from V and 4 from J, leaving 17 bases between them. Looked up from germline, CDR1 is PRHDT and CDR2 is FYEKMQ (reference sequence).

This clone was recorded a few times. This sequence joins TRBV5-1 and TRBJ2-7, with TRBD2 matching over 11 bases. The germline CDR1 and CDR2 sequences are SGHRS and YFSETQ. The CDR3 consists of 14 residues. The trim removed 5 bases at V and 2 bases at J, leaving 3 bases unmatched. The CDR3 nucleotides are TGCGCCAGCAGTATAGCGGGAGGGCCCTACGAGCAGTACTTC. Residues: CASSIAGGPYEQYF.

The chain joins TRBV25-1 to TRBJ1-1; D is undetermined. The CDR3 has 13 amino acids. V was trimmed by 8 bases and J by 1 base, leaving 11 bases between them. CDR1 and CDR2 (germline): MGHDK, SYGVNS. This chain's CDR3 is CASGRNGNTEAFF. The CDR3 DNA sequence: TGTGCCAGCGGCAGAAATGGGAACACTGAAGCTTTCTTT. Full variable domain (missing parts from reference TRBV25-1 and TRBJ1-1): EADIYQTPRYLVIGTGKKITLECSQTMGHDKMYWYQQDPGMELHLIHYSYGVNSTEKGDLSSESTVSRIRTEHFPLTLESARPSHTSQYLCASGRNGNTEAFFGQGTRLTVV.

The J gene is TRBJ2-6, the V gene TRBV30; 7 bases are a match to TRBD1. Looked up from germline, CDR1 is GTSNPN and CDR2 is SVGIG (reference sequence). J lost 12 bases, V lost 3 bases, and 8 bases had no gene match. The CDR3 runs 13 residues. The CDR3 is CAWSRDSSGVLTF. CDR3 DNA sequence: TGTGCCTGGAGCAGGGACAGCTCAGGCGTCCTGACTTTC.

The rearrangement uses TRBV7-8 and TRBJ1-3; TRBD1 might be the D (6 bases). Germline CDR1 reads SGHVS; CDR2 reads FQNEAQ. V lost 2 bases, J lost 0 bases, and 8 bases lay in between. This CDR3 has 15 residues. The CDR3 here is CASSLNRASGNTIYF. The CDR3 nucleotides are TGTGCCAGCAGCTTAAACAGGGCCTCTGGAAACACCATATATTTT.

The chain joins TRBV28 to TRBJ2-1; TRBD2 aligns across 7 bases. CDR3 length: 18 amino acids. CDR1 MDHEN and CDR2 SYDVKM come from the germline V gene. V was pared by 6 bases and J by 5 bases, with 19 bases of the junction left unmatched. CDR3 loop: CASSPPVGAGAGNNEQFF. The CDR3 DNA reads TGTGCCAGCAGCCCCCCGGTTGGGGCGGGAGCGGGGAACAATGAGCAGTTCTTC.

This chain connects TRBV18 to TRBJ2-7; D might be TRBD2 (5 bases). The germline V gene has CDR1 KGHSH and CDR2 LQKENI. Between the trimmed V and J ends, which lost 4 bases and 4 bases, there was a span of 14 bases. The CDR3 has 14 amino acids. The CDR3 spells CASSRDGGSYEQYF. The CDR3 DNA reads TGTGCCAGCTCACGTGACGGAGGCTCTTACGAGCAGTACTTC.

The chain combines TRBV5-1 with TRBJ1-3; no reliable D call. The germline CDR1 and CDR2 sequences are SGHRS and YFSETQ. Trimming removed 4 bases at V and 0 bases at J, with 11 bases between. The CDR3 has 15 amino acids. The CDR3, as DNA: TGCGCCAGCAGCCGCGACCGTCCCTCTGGAAACACCATATATTTT. Translated: CASSRDRPSGNTIYF.

The chain links TRBV18 to TRBJ1-6, with unresolved D. CDR3 length equals 16 residues. The V gene lost 6 bases and the J gene lost 0 bases, with 12 bases spanning the gap. CDR1 and CDR2 from the germline V gene are KGHSH and LQKENI. The CDR3 loop is CASSAYRGSYNSPLHF. DNA for the CDR3: TGTGCCAGCTCGGCATACCGAGGCTCCTATAATTCACCCCTCCACTTT.

This chain's CDR3 is CASSPLTGTGTPNTEAFF. The CDR3 DNA reads TGTGCCAGCTCACCACTCACTGGGACAGGGACTCCGAACACTGAAGCTTTCTTT. The chain links TRBV18 to TRBJ1-1; 9 bases match TRBD1. CDR1 and CDR2 from the germline V gene are KGHSH and LQKENI. CDR3 length: 18 residues. Germline trimming cut 1 base from V and 1 base from J; bases unmatched to any gene: 10. Supplemented by reference TRBV18 and TRBJ1-1, the full variable domain reads NAGVMQNPRHLVRRRGQEARLRCSPMKGHSHVYWYRQLPEEGLKFMVYLQKENIIDESGMPKERFSAEFPKEGPSILRIQQVVRGDSAAYFCASSPLTGTGTPNTEAFFGQGTRLTVV.

The genes are TRBV4-3 and TRBJ2-2, with TRBD2 matching 7 bases. The CDR3 loop spans 18 amino acids. The germline V gene has CDR1 LGHNA and CDR2 YSLEER. With V trimmed by 1 base and J by 6 bases, 14 bases remained unmatched. The CDR3: CASSQGRFGGSVPGELFF. Written as DNA, the CDR3 is TGCGCCAGCAGCCAAGGGAGGTTCGGCGGGAGTGTCCCCGGGGAGCTGTTTTTT.

The V call is TRBV19, the J call TRBJ2-3; 8 bases are a match to TRBD2. V dropped 6 bases and J dropped 9; count of bases not matched to a gene: 11. CDR1 is LNHDA and CDR2 is SQIVND in the germline V gene (reference sequence). CDR3 size: 14 residues. CDR3 bases: TGTGCCAGTAGCCCGGGCGGGGGGCGATACACGCAGTATTTT. Translating it yields CASSPGGGRYTQYF.

This clone appeared once. The rearrangement uses TRBV6-1 and TRBJ2-7, with a weak D call TRBD1 (6 bases). The CDR3 totals 13 residues. Trimming left V 5 bases short and J 3 bases short, with 11 bases between. Germline CDR1 and CDR2: MNHNS and SASEGT. The CDR3: CASSLQGIYEQYV. CDR3 nucleotides: TGTGCCAGCAGTCTGCAGGGGATCTACGAGCAGTACGTC.

The V call is TRBV18, the J call TRBJ1-5; D not resolved. This CDR3 comprises 14 residues. Trimming shortened V by 3 bases and J by 4 bases, and 10 bases separated the two germline ends. CDR1 is KGHSH, CDR2 LQKENI, per germline. In DNA form, the CDR3 reads TGTGCCAGCTCACCCGCTGCCGGTAATCAGCCCCAGCATTTT. It encodes CASSPAAGNQPQHF.